This T cell receptor beta chain was recovered during a study of Ad26.COV2.S vaccination and SARS-CoV-2 variants. Turning to the study itself: The study gave Ad26.COV2.S intramuscularly, once or twice 56 days apart.

Treatment described: 15 to 20 received Ad26.COV2.S at low or high dose, single or two shots; about five received placebo; per-sample allocation not given. The samples were gathered on day 63 after the first injection of vaccine or placebo. The repertoire was sequenced with immunoSEQ multiplex PCR; TCRdb's copy has only in-frame clones and lacks some. The table has about 350,000 clones, about 87% seen once; the top ten hold approximately 5.9%. CDR3 length: 14 residues. Trimming removed 2 bases from V and 7 bases from J; junction bases left unmatched: 5. CDR1 is LGHNA, CDR2 YNFKEQ, per germline. The specimen was peripheral blood, collected in a trial of Ad26.COV2.S vaccine versus placebo. The rearrangement uses TRBV4-2 and TRBJ1-2; 9 nucleotides line up with TRBD1. The sequence derives from a person between 18 and 65 years old who received the Ad26.COV2.S COVID-19 vaccine or a placebo. CDR3 sequence (DNA): TGTGCCAGCAGCCAAAGAGACAGGGGGGGTGGCTACACCTTC. It is translated as CASSQRDRGGGYTF.